The source of this T cell receptor beta chain is a study of blood T cells in healthy people across ages (dated by TCRdb to about 2015). For the wider study: Template switching captured roughly one uniquely barcoded TCR beta cDNA molecule per two T cells in model experiments. Age-related changes in TCR beta repertoire diversity were measured in the study by deep sequencing normalized with unique cDNA molecular identifiers. Four age groups were formed from the donors: young (average approximately 15 years), middle-aged (just under 40), aged (around 68) and long-lived (around 80). Donors of different ages were randomly distributed across sequencing lanes to avoid experimental bias. For two donors (one aged 18 to 29 and one aged 80 or older), the study analyzed two additional independent replicas of 1 million unique cDNA reads from the same blood draw. General findings and caveats noted by the study authors: As age increased, observed TCR beta diversity per million T cells dropped in a roughly linear way, and a significant reduction was already evident by age 40. Compared with the aged group, the long-lived group had more naive CD4+ T cells, fewer expanded clones and increased TCR diversity, suggesting age selection. Bulk unsorted PBMC profiling prevented conclusive comparison of naive and antigen-experienced compartments. Estimates of total diversity based on one million sequenced T cells were considered lower bounds and underestimates. There was a strong correlation between observed TCR beta diversity and the percentage of naive T cells measured by flow cytometry. Because the CMV infection status of the donors was unknown, age-related changes in expanded clonotypes may potentially have been confounded.

Taken from the germline V gene (reference sequence), the CDR1 and CDR2 loops are MNHEY and SMNVEV. The CDR3 measures 14 amino acids from cysteine to phenylalanine. The DNA shown is the 42-base CDR3, in frame from base 1. Trimming costs V 2 bases and J 5 bases, and their ends lie 13 bases apart. A note on this clonotype: Its antigen specificity is not known. Base-call qualities are not available, and no considerably larger clone is one nucleotide away.

Libraries were made using 5' RACE. Instrument used: Illumina HiSeq 2500. The second PCR ran for roughly 7 to 12 cycles and used a J-beta primer mix along with a sample-barcoded 5' primer. Each TCR beta cDNA molecule received a unique molecular identifier from a template-switch 5' adaptor carrying 12 random nucleotides. At least 2.5 million CDR3-containing paired-end reads were obtained from each sample. The Mint cDNA synthesis kit, primed by a TRBC-specific oligonucleotide, was used to synthesize first-strand cDNA from all RNA. Following uracil-DNA glycosylase treatment, all cDNA underwent a first 18-cycle PCR with the universal primers M1SS and BC2_uni_R. In the source study's methods: For normalization, 1 million high-quality reads were randomly selected from each sample, with every read carrying a distinct molecular identifier. Instead of being binned into consensus sequences, reads with shared molecular identifiers were discarded. MiTCR, run with a Q25 quality threshold and the strictest error-elimination algorithm, handled CDR3 identification, clonotype clustering and error correction. A nonparametric unseen species model using Euler transformation provided a lower-bound estimate of total TCR beta diversity. TCRdb reran the public reads through fastp at Q25 and MiXCR, keeping productive beta chains. Each entry merges the rows of one CDR3 protein and shows their most common DNA and genes. What appears here as the V and J calls and clone size reflects TCRdb's work, not the paper's. A total of 850,000 to 1,000,000 distinct CDR3 sequences appear in this sample, roughly 50% of them only once. The leading ten clones occupy over 20% of the sample.

Donors were 39 systemically healthy Caucasian individuals from Russia aged 6 to 90 years. Each donor gave ten milliliters of peripheral blood, collected into EDTA-treated Vacutainer tubes. PBMCs were isolated by Ficoll-Paque density-gradient centrifugation, with at least 6 million obtained per sample. Total RNA, at least 6 micrograms per sample, was extracted from PBMCs with Trizol reagent. The percentages of naive CD45RAhigh/CD27high T cells were determined by flow cytometry on a PBMC aliquot from every donor. The chain joins TRBV27 to TRBJ2-7; TRBD1 is a weak D gene call, 5 bases matching. The receptor's source is a woman aged 60-70 years in good health. The specimen sequenced was blood. The DNA reads TGTGCCAGCAGTTTAATCGGCAGGGCCGACGAGCAGTACTTC. Its protein reads: CASSLIGRADEQYF.